This TCR beta chain was obtained from a study of cytomegalovirus exposure and HLA in healthy donors (dated by TCRdb to about 2017). The study in broad terms: According to an earlier analysis of several hundred of the donors, some 170 million T cells yielded 117 million unique TCR beta sequences and around 280 Gb of sequence data. An early release covering just under 650 HLA-typed donors comprised approximately 300 gigabases of sequencing data and roughly 86 million unique TCR sequences. Of the roughly 390 genotyped donors, approximately 82% fell in the genetic ancestry cluster associated with self-reported Caucasian donors. The study aimed to test whether signatures of past pathogen exposure could be identified by cataloging public T cell receptors. Using immunosequencing, the study profiled T cell repertoires from about 650 subjects and related those repertoires to cytomegalovirus serostatus. Along with the approximately 600-subject first cohort, a separate validation cohort of over a hundred different subjects was used. High-throughput TCR immunosequencing, statistical association of individual TCRs with disease status, and machine learning were combined to predict cytomegalovirus infection status. To study patterns of TCR occurrence, a later analysis re-analyzed previously published TCR beta repertoires from 666 donors and added high-resolution HLA genotyping. The later analysis used no new phenotypic data to find candidate immune exposures, relying instead on TCR beta sequences and their occurrence across donors. An earlier analysis of 500 to 750 of the donors applied high-throughput TCR beta sequencing to assess whether each TCR beta V gene segment acted as functional or pseudogenic. Alongside the repertoire data, information on donor age, sex, ethnicity and CMV serostatus was compiled. In a later genetic analysis, genome-wide SNP genotypes for about 65% of the roughly 670 donors were used, and that subset was treated as a discovery cohort. All discovery cohort repertoires had been generated on a single sequencing platform. Both class I and class II loci were covered by HLA typing, at four-digit resolution. Typing coverage differed by locus: A, B, C, DRB1 and DQB1 were typed in about 629-640 donors, DQA1 in about 510, DPA1 in around 580, and DPB1 in approximately 450. Because of strong linkage in the cohort, four to six DR-DQ haplotypes were treated as single units for association and clustering. Across some 400 genotyped donors of the cohort, an average of 235,054 unique TCR beta nucleotide sequences per donor were sequenced, and 15% to 20% of those sequences were non-productive.

The CDR3 starts with the cysteine, ends with the phenylalanine, and has 13 residues. The only DNA kept is the CDR3, 39 bases in frame from the first base. Between the V and J ends, shortened by 11 bases and 8 bases respectively, the junction contains 21 bases. The germline V gene gives CDR1 as SGHTA and CDR2 as FQGTGA. Concerning this clone itself: Its recognized antigen is unknown. Per-base quality was not reported, and no clone a single base away is much larger than it.

The library was made by the immunoSEQ multiplex PCR assay. A mixture of 60 forward primers for TCR Vbeta segments and 13 reverse primers for TCR Jbeta segments was used in the multiplex PCR. The CDR3 region of rearranged TCR beta genes was amplified from genomic DNA by a multiplex PCR assay. The Illumina HiSeq System was used to sequence the amplified TCR beta libraries as 87-base-pair reads. For the original study's pipeline: A later analysis tallied tens of millions of unique TCR beta chains across the 666 repertoires, and some 12 million of those chains were shared by two or more donors. To remove PCR and sequencing errors, raw reads were error-corrected and collapsed into unique sequences using a nearest-neighbor algorithm that merged closely related sequences. CDR3 sequences were aligned to IMGT reference sequences to assign V, D and J gene segments. Each retained sequence needed at least a six-nucleotide match to both a V gene segment and a J gene segment. Rearrangements were classified as productive when the CDR3 lacked stop codons and remained in frame with V and J, and all other rearrangements were classified as non-productive. CDR3 was defined by IMGT convention, running from the second conserved V-encoded cysteine to the conserved J-encoded phenylalanine. The earlier analysis of a few hundred of the donors excluded any sequence lacking an unambiguous match to a single V gene segment. In an earlier analysis of about 590 of the donors, a V segment was called functional when productive rearrangements were above 56.7%, and segregating when the standard deviation between donors exceeded 5%. To diagnose cytomegalovirus status from the catalog of TCR beta chain sequences, a statistical classification framework was built. V and J gene assignment, in a later analysis, came from comparing TCR nucleotide sequences with IMGT/GENE-DB human TR gene sequences. Using the TCRdist pipeline, a later analysis assigned CDR3 sequences along with most-parsimonious VDJ recombination scenarios. A later analysis defined each TCR beta chain by its CDR3 amino acid sequence plus V-gene family, and excluded reads lacking a unique V-gene family. A later analysis removed 600 or so highly shared, low-generation-probability nucleotide sequences to deal with suspected cross-contamination and a sequencing artifact. In a later analysis, a clonal expansion index was calculated for each public chain from normalized within-repertoire ranks of inferred template counts. In a later analysis, generation probabilities were computed with a VDJ recombination model fitted to out-of-frame rearrangements, and the resulting probabilities were checked against IGoR. In a later analysis, TCR-TCR, TCR-HLA and TCR-CMV co-occurrence was scored with hypergeometric tests, and a repertoire-size bias correction was applied to TCR pairs. In a later analysis, false discovery rates were estimated by permuting HLA or CMV assignments 20 times. In a later analysis, co-occurring TCRs were grouped using DBSCAN, with TCRdist sequence similarity added in when clustering inside HLA-allele-positive subsets. For co-occurrence clustering, repertoires with fewer than 30,000 or more than 120,000 public chains were excluded, along with 4 to 6 repertoires with anomalous nucleotide sharing. TCRdb obtained this table from immuneACCESS and retained in-frame rearrangements with V and J assigned. These tables miss some clones; where compared with another copy, unresolved V genes account for less than half of the shortfall, and the remainder is unexplained. V, J and clone size are those of that table, while D and trimming were read from the DNA. This sample is represented by roughly 150,000 clones; more than 65% of them were singletons. The biggest ten clones account for 1.3% of the sample.

In total, around 600 healthy bone marrow donors made up the cohort. All cohort members were sampled while nominally healthy, although unrecorded immune exposures were likely present. The donor tested CMV seropositive and was one of the 289 seropositive cohort members. A peripheral blood sample was collected from each donor, and TCR beta sequencing was performed on peripheral blood mononuclear cells. Genomic DNA was extracted from the blood cell samples with the Qiagen DNeasy Blood Extraction Kit. The study at large found these results: Most CMV-associated TCR beta chains appeared to be HLA-restricted in a later analysis, and the HLA associations seemed to be driven largely by CMV exposure. Compared with the roughly 720-donor mean, donors in an Asian-associated ancestry cluster had fewer N-insertions in productive TCRs, according to a later genetic analysis. When HLA alleles, especially DR and DQ, strongly co-occurred, TCR associations were difficult to assign to individual alleles. An earlier analysis of approximately 530 of the donors showed that most TCR beta V segments appeared in productive rearrangements either about 87% or about 30% of the time, which broadly matched IMGT annotations. Because the 87-base-pair reads could not distinguish some IMGT-functional V segments, including TRBV6-2 and TRBV6-3, those segments were excluded. V-gene and J-gene trimming of TCR beta chains was associated with a missense DCLRE1C variant in a later genetic analysis, and the association was replicated in an independent cohort. Sequencing depth was assumed to be roughly uniform across donors in the presence/absence analyses, though that assumption may not hold. A later analysis found that HLA-associated TCR beta chains were more clonally expanded and had lower generation probabilities than equally common non-associated chains. Only TCR beta chains were sequenced in this cohort, and the absence of alpha or paired-chain data limited detectable features. In a later analysis, TCR association rates were found to vary across HLA loci, with the most associated TCRs seen for DRB1 alleles and the fewest for HLA-C alleles. A further reported finding was that TCR beta sequences accurately predicted the HLA-A and HLA-B alleles for most subjects in the first cohort. Most TCR sequences were seen in very few donors, while some public TCRs were found in many individuals. The study gave a list of more than 150 TCR beta chains associated with cytomegalovirus. The authors suggested that the approach could potentially be generalized to other disease states and immunological phenotypes. A later analysis reported that several top co-occurrence clusters appeared linked to parvovirus B19, influenza, CMV and Epstein-Barr virus. At a false discovery rate of 0.05, a later analysis linked some 17,000 TCR beta sequences to specific HLA alleles. Some 15 rarely observed V segments, including chromosome 9 orphons, were excluded from the earlier analysis of a few hundred of the donors because counts were too low. A cluster of highly shared sequence variants was judged likely to represent a technical artifact of the sequencing pipeline. Correlated functional status among segregating V segments might be attributable to linkage disequilibrium, but an unknown experimental factor could not be ruled out. In vitro tests confirmed that three of the cytomegalovirus-associated TCR beta chains recognize cytomegalovirus antigens. Cytomegalovirus status was reported to be diagnosed by the classifier with high specificity and sensitivity in both the original and validation cohorts. Immune exposure information for the cohort was limited to CMV serostatus. Because HLA typing was unavailable for some donors at each locus, only the typed subset was used in association tests.

The sequence joins TRBV7-3 to TRBJ1-2; D gene: possibly TRBD1, on 5 matching bases. The TCR sequence derives from a middle-aged man in good health and CMV-seropositive. The sample was PBMCs. The DNA sequence is TGTGCCGGCGACAGACCCCCCTTGGGGGGCTACACCTTC. Its protein is CAGDRPPLGGYTF.